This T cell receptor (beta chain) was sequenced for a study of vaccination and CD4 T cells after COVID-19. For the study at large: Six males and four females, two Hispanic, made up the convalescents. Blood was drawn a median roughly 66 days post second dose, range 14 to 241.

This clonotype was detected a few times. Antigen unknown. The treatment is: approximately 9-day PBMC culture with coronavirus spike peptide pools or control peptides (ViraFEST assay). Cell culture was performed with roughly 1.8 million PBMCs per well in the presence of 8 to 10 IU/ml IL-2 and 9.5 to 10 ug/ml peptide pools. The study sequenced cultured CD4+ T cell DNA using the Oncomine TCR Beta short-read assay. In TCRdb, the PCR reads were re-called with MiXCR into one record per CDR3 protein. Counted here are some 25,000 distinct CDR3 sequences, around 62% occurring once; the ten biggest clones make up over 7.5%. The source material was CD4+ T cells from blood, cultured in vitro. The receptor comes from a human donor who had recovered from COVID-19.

CDR3 nucleotide sequence: TGTGCCAGCAGTTGGAGGGGCCTCGGCAATCAGCCCCAGCATTTT. This encodes CASSWRGLGNQPQHF. V and J are TRBV12-3 or TRBV12-4 and TRBJ1-5, with D possibly TRBD1 on 5 matching bases. The CDR3 runs 15 residues. The V gene lost 4 bases and the J gene lost 2 bases, with 12 bases spanning the gap.